The 24 T cell receptor beta chains below were found in one sample sequenced in a study of T cells after yellow fever vaccination. TCRdb itself ran the 5' RACE reads through MiXCR, one entry per CDR3 protein. Here the sample spans about 580,000 distinct CDR3 sequences, around 17% being singletons. This material consisted of PBMCs, taken roughly 5 days after the first yellow fever vaccination. These receptors all stem from a man aged 18 to 29 who received the YFV17D yellow fever vaccine.

This chain joins TRBV7-3 and TRBJ2-3, with D tentatively TRBD2 (5 bases). The CDR3 covers 15 residues. Deletions cut 5 bases from V and 3 bases from J, with 15 bases between. Germline V gene lookup returns CDR1 SGHTA and CDR2 FQGTGA. CDR3 in DNA: TGTGCCAGCAGCCCGGGATGGGTGGGGACAGATACGCAGTATTTT. Translating gives CASSPGWVGTDTQYF. Based on the CDR3 plus reference TRBV7-3 and TRBJ2-3, the full variable domain is GAGVSQTPSNKVTEKGKYVELRCDPISGHTALYWYRQSLGQGPEFLIYFQGTGAADDSGLPNDRFFAVRPEGSVSTLKIQRTERGDSAVYLCASSPGWVGTDTQYFGPGTRLTVL.

This chain links TRBV7-6 with TRBJ2-7; 9 bases align to TRBD1. The CDR3 contains 15 residues. CDR1 and CDR2 from the germline V gene are SGHVS and FNYEAQ. With V trimmed by 1 base and J by 6 bases, 7 bases remained unmatched. CDR3 sequence (DNA): TGTGCCAGCAGCTTAGGGACAGGGGATTTGGCCGAGCAGTACGTC. This encodes CASSLGTGDLAEQYV.

The chain recombines TRBV10-3 with TRBJ2-3, with TRBD2 matching 10 bases. The CDR3 runs to 15 residues. Germline CDR1 ENHRY, CDR2 SYGVKD. V lost 5 bases to trimming and J lost 2 bases; unmatched junction nucleotides: 4. For the CDR3, the DNA is TGTGCCATCAGTAAAGCGGGGGGGGCCACAGATACGCAGTATTTT. Protein sequence: CAISKAGGATDTQYF.

This clonotype was counted between two and nine times. The V call is TRBV5-1, the J call TRBJ2-7; possibly TRBD2 for D (7 bases). V gave up 0 bases and J gave up 4 bases, with 20 bases separating them. CDR3 size: 17 residues. Germline-derived CDR1 and CDR2 are SGHRS and YFSETQ. CDR3 DNA: TGCGCCAGCAGCTTGGAGTCCCCATCCGGGGGGCAGTACGAGCAGTACGTC. Translated: CASSLESPSGGQYEQYV.

DNA of the CDR3: TGTGCCAGCAGCTTATTCTACGGGGCCCCCTACGAGCAGTACTTC. Protein sequence: CASSLFYGAPYEQYF. The chain recombines TRBV7-2 with TRBJ2-7, with D perhaps given as TRBD1 or TRBD2 (5 bases each). V was pared by 2 bases and J by 2 bases, with 13 bases between. Germline lookup yields CDR1 SGHTA and CDR2 FQGNSA. The CDR3 has 15 amino acids.

V and J are TRBV20-1 and TRBJ2-1; D tentatively fits TRBD1 or TRBD2 (5 bases each). V was clipped by 6 bases and J by 2 bases, with 23 bases between them. Germline V lookup: CDR1 DFQATT, CDR2 SNEGSKA (reference sequence). CDR3 size: 17 residues. CDR3 nucleotide sequence: TGCAGTGCAAAGCGCCAGGGTGCGGGCGTCCCCTACAATGAGCAGTTCTTC. Its translation is CSAKRQGAGVPYNEQFF.

The rearrangement joins TRBV24-1 to TRBJ2-5; maybe TRBD1 (6 bases). Trimming cost V 5 bases and J 0 bases, with 9 bases left between them. CDR1 KGHDR and CDR2 SFDVKD come from the germline V gene. The CDR3 contains 14 residues. Here the CDR3 DNA reads TGTGCCACCAGTGTTGGACAGAACCAAGAGACCCAGTACTTC. This translates into CATSVGQNQETQYF.

In this sample, this clonotype turned up a few times. This chain links TRBV5-5 with TRBJ2-4; D remains ambiguous. Per germline, CDR1 SGHKS and CDR2 YYEKEE (reference sequence). V lost 1 base, J lost 0 bases, and 8 bases lay in between. The CDR3 has 15 amino acids. The CDR3 sequence is CASSLYTLAKNIQYF. DNA of the CDR3: TGTGCCAGCAGCTTGTACACCCTAGCCAAAAACATTCAGTACTTC.

A few counts support this clonotype. The chain employs TRBV5-1 and TRBJ2-3; weak D call: TRBD1 (5 bases). This CDR3 comprises 15 residues. The V and J ends lost 4 bases and 1 base respectively, with 13 bases between them. Germline V gene lookup returns CDR1 SGHRS and CDR2 YFSETQ. DNA for the CDR3: TGCGCCAGCAGCATCCAGGGCGGCGGCACAGATACGCAGTATTTT. Encoded protein: CASSIQGGGTDTQYF. Looking up the rest from reference TRBV5-1 and TRBJ2-3 gives the full variable domain: KAGVTQTPRYLIKTRGQQVTLSCSPISGHRSVSWYQQTPGQGLQFLFEYFSETQRNKGNFPGRFSGRQFSNSRSEMNVSTLELGDSALYLCASSIQGGGTDTQYFGPGTRLTVL.

This clonotype was counted between two and nine times. J is TRBJ2-5 and V is TRBV11-2, with 10 bases identical to TRBD2. The V segment lost 3 bases and the J segment 0 bases; nucleotides outside the gene matches: 1. The germline CDR1 and CDR2 sequences are SGHAT and FQNNGV. The length of the CDR3 is 15 residues. The chain's CDR3 is CASSFSGGHQETQYF. The CDR3 nucleotides read TGTGCCAGCAGCTTTAGCGGGGGGCACCAAGAGACCCAGTACTTC. Complete variable domain (other parts from reference TRBV11-2 and TRBJ2-5): EAGVAQSPRYKIIEKRQSVAFWCNPISGHATLYWYQQILGQGPKLLIQFQNNGVVDDSQLPKDRFSAERLKGVDSTLKIQPAKLEDSAVYLCASSFSGGHQETQYFGPGTRLLVL.

In this sample, this clonotype turned up many times. The chain joins TRBV11-2 to TRBJ2-1; TRBD2 is a possible D gene (5 bases). The CDR3 sequence is 18 residues long. The germline V gene encodes CDR1 SGHAT and CDR2 FQNNGV. V was shortened by 5 bases and J by 0 bases, with 20 bases between the two germline ends. The CDR3 here is CASSQGLVRFGSYNEQFF. As DNA, the CDR3 is TGTGCCAGCAGCCAAGGACTCGTCCGTTTCGGCTCCTACAATGAGCAGTTCTTC.

J is TRBJ2-5 and V is TRBV14; tentatively, D is TRBD2 (6 bases). The CDR3 covers 14 residues. Germline CDR1 SGHDN, CDR2 FVKESK. V lost 2 bases to trimming and J lost 4 bases, with 11 bases between them. CDR3 residues: CASSQLTRLETQYF. The CDR3 nucleotides are TGTGCCAGCAGCCAATTGACTAGGTTAGAGACCCAGTACTTC.

The chain uses TRBV25-1 and TRBJ2-5; D possibly corresponds to TRBD1 (6 bases). The CDR3 consists of 13 residues. In germline, CDR1 is MGHDK, CDR2 SYGVNS. V lost 9 bases and J lost 1, with 12 bases in between. The CDR3 nucleotides read TGTGCCAGGAGAGGGGGACCCCAAGAGACCCAGTACTTC. This codes for CARRGGPQETQYF.

This clonotype has ten or more counts. J is TRBJ2-4 and V is TRBV5-6; D is uncertain. Germline lookup yields CDR1 SGHDT and CDR2 YYEEEE. The CDR3 is made up of 14 amino acids. V shed 0 bases and J shed 1 base, with 5 bases lying between them. This chain's CDR3 is CASSLGTAKNIQYF. The CDR3, as DNA: TGTGCCAGCAGCTTGGGCACCGCCAAAAACATTCAGTACTTC.

The chain couples TRBV7-2 to TRBJ2-7; no clear D gene. Per germline, CDR1 SGHTA and CDR2 FQGNSA. Trimming left V 2 bases short and J 6 bases short, with 8 bases between. There are 12 residues in the CDR3. CDR3 amino acids: CASSLMGSEQYF. CDR3 bases: TGTGCCAGCAGCTTAATGGGTTCCGAGCAGTACTTC.

The V call is TRBV2, the J call TRBJ1-5, with 9 bases matching TRBD1. Per the germline V gene, CDR1 is SNHLY and CDR2 is FYNNEI. Trimming took 4 bases from V and 6 from J; bases not matched to a gene: 4. The CDR3 is 14 amino acids. DNA of the CDR3: TGTGCCAGCAGTGCACAGGGGGCAAGTCAGCCCCAGCATTTT. This gives the protein CASSAQGASQPQHF.

The V call is TRBV20-1, the J call TRBJ1-2, with D unresolved. Trimming removed 1 base from V and 7 bases from J, with 13 bases in between. Germline V gene lookup returns CDR1 DFQATT and CDR2 SNEGSKA (reference sequence). The CDR3 is 13 residues long. CDR3 sequence: CSARVQSQIGYTF. The CDR3 DNA follows: TGCAGTGCTAGAGTGCAATCTCAAATTGGCTACACCTTC.

There are a few counts of this clonotype. V usage is TRBV29-1 and J usage is TRBJ1-1; 8 bases align to TRBD1. V shed 7 bases, J shed 1 base, and the junction held 5 bases outside the gene matches. The CDR3 totals 13 residues. Germline assignment: CDR1 SQVTM and CDR2 ANQGSEA. In DNA form, the CDR3 reads TGCAGCGCGTCGGGACAGGAGAACACTGAAGCTTTCTTT. Translating gives CSASGQENTEAFF.

This clonotype has more than one count but fewer than ten. The chain carries TRBV7-9 and TRBJ2-7; a weak D match, TRBD1 (6 bases). V was shortened by 7 bases and J by 2 bases, with 15 bases between the two germline ends. Germline V gene sequence: CDR1 SEHNR, CDR2 FQNEAQ (reference sequence). CDR3 length: 14 residues. As DNA, the CDR3 is TGTGCCAGCACCCCCCCGGGACACCCCTACGAGCAGTACTTC. Protein sequence: CASTPPGHPYEQYF.

There are a few counts of this clonotype. The J gene is TRBJ1-5, the V gene TRBV10-1, with D hard to call. There are 14 residues in the CDR3. V gave up 8 bases and J gave up 0 bases, with 11 bases separating them. CDR1 is WNHNN and CDR2 is SYGVQD in the germline V gene (reference sequence). For the CDR3, the DNA is TGCGCCAGCGAAATCACCGATAGCAATCAGCCCCAGCATTTT. Encoded protein: CASEITDSNQPQHF.

The V and J genes are TRBV20-1 and TRBJ1-1; D is undetermined. The V end lost 3 bases, the J end lost 0 bases, and 8 bases lay between the germline ends. The CDR3 has 13 residues. From germline, CDR1 is DFQATT and CDR2 SNEGSKA (reference sequence). In nucleotides, the CDR3 is TGCAGTGCTAGTGTCGAAATGAACACTGAAGCTTTCTTT. This codes for CSASVEMNTEAFF.

The sample holds a few counts of this clonotype. The J gene is TRBJ2-7, the V gene TRBV7-9, with 9 bases lining up with TRBD1. Germline V CDR1 and CDR2: SEHNR, FQNEAQ (reference sequence). The CDR3 totals 15 residues. V trimming: 5 bases; J trimming: 2 bases; junction bases outside the gene matches: 7. Written as DNA, the CDR3 is TGTGCCAGCAGCCAAGATCGGACAGGGGCCTACGAGCAGTACGTC. This encodes CASSQDRTGAYEQYV.

The chain joins TRBV27 to TRBJ1-4; D remains unclear. Trimming shortened V by 4 bases and J by 0 bases, and 9 bases separated the two germline ends. The CDR3 totals 15 residues. CDR1 is MNHEY, CDR2 SMNVEV, per germline (reference sequence). This CDR3 reads CASSYHRATNEKLFF. CDR3 coding DNA: TGTGCCAGCAGTTATCACCGTGCAACTAATGAAAAACTGTTTTTT.

This clonotype turned up a few times. The chain combines TRBV2 with TRBJ1-5, with a tentative D call TRBD1 (5 bases). Germline V lookup: CDR1 SNHLY, CDR2 FYNNEI. The V end was cut by 0 bases, the J end by 4 bases, with 16 bases between. CDR3 size: 17 residues. The CDR3: CASSEASPREGNQPQHF. CDR3 bases: TGTGCCAGCAGTGAAGCATCTCCCAGGGAGGGAAATCAGCCCCAGCATTTT.